Listed here are 26 T cell receptor beta chains from one sample, sequenced in a study of cytomegalovirus exposure and HLA in healthy donors. Primers included in the PCR were 60 Vbeta and 13 Jbeta primers. Using immunoSEQ multiplex PCR, the repertoire was profiled, and TCRdb retains in-frame clones only, with some absent. The sample has tens of thousands of clones; 60% to 80% are singletons. Specimen: PBMCs. The source of these receptors is a man younger than 40 in good health and CMV-seronegative.

The V call is TRBV5-1, the J call TRBJ1-1; D gene uncertain. Germline V CDR1 and CDR2: SGHRS, YFSETQ. V gave up 3 bases and J gave up 0 bases, with 9 bases separating them. This CDR3 has 14 residues. CDR3 nucleotide sequence: TGCGCCAGCAGCTCGCCCCACATGAACACTGAAGCTTTCTTT. Protein product: CASSSPHMNTEAFF.

This chain connects TRBV6-1 to TRBJ1-4; 9 nucleotides agree with TRBD1. The germline V gene encodes CDR1 MNHNS and CDR2 SASEGT. The CDR3 covers 14 residues. Germline trimming cut 9 bases from V and 8 bases from J; bases unmatched to any gene: 10. The CDR3 here is CASRSGQGWEKLFF. The CDR3 coding sequence is TGTGCCAGTAGGTCGGGACAGGGATGGGAAAAACTGTTTTTT.

This clone was seen only a few times. The chain has TRBV5-4 and TRBJ1-1; no firm D call. The germline V gene has CDR1 SGHNT and CDR2 YYREEE (reference sequence). CDR3 size: 15 residues. V was pared by 2 bases and J by 4 bases, with 15 bases between. The CDR3 coding sequence is TGTGCCAGCAGCTTCCCCTCTCTGGGCTCCACTGAAGCTTTCTTT. Protein: CASSFPSLGSTEAFF. Full variable domain (missing parts from reference TRBV5-4 and TRBJ1-1): ETGVTQSPTHLIKTRGQQVTLRCSSQSGHNTVSWYQQALGQGPQFIFQYYREEENGRGNFPPRFSGLQFPNYSSELNVNALELDDSALYLCASSFPSLGSTEAFFGQGTRLTVV.

The chain has TRBV11-2 and TRBJ2-3; D perhaps matches TRBD1 (5 bases). Per the germline V gene, CDR1 is SGHAT and CDR2 is FQNNGV. The V end was cut by 3 bases, the J end by 7 bases, with 8 bases between. This CDR3 region has 12 residues. The DNA for the CDR3 is TGTGCCAGCAGCTTGTCGGACAATACGCAGTATTTT. Translating it yields CASSLSDNTQYF. Supplemented by reference TRBV11-2 and TRBJ2-3, the full variable domain reads EAGVAQSPRYKIIEKRQSVAFWCNPISGHATLYWYQQILGQGPKLLIQFQNNGVVDDSQLPKDRFSAERLKGVDSTLKIQPAKLEDSAVYLCASSLSDNTQYFGPGTRLTVL.

The chain combines TRBV2 with TRBJ2-2, with TRBD1 identical over 7 bases. V shed 4 bases, J shed 1 base, and the junction held 0 bases outside the gene matches. Germline lookup yields CDR1 SNHLY and CDR2 FYNNEI. This CDR3 has 14 amino acids. The CDR3 DNA follows: TGTGCCAGCAGTGGGACAGGGAACACCGGGGAGCTGTTTTTT. It codes for CASSGTGNTGELFF.

V gene TRBV5-1 combines with J gene TRBJ2-3, with 8 bases fitting TRBD1. Trimming cost V 2 bases and J 4 bases; bases outside gene matches: 3. This CDR3 contains 14 residues. Germline V gene sequence: CDR1 SGHRS, CDR2 YFSETQ. The DNA for the CDR3 is TGCGCCAGCAGCTTTGGACAGGGTGCAGATACGCAGTATTTT. Its translation is CASSFGQGADTQYF.

The rearrangement links TRBV2 to TRBJ2-7, with 10 bases aligning to TRBD2. The junction had 4 bases not matched to a gene; V was cut back by 5 bases and J by 3 bases. The CDR3 is 14 amino acids. Germline V gene sequence: CDR1 SNHLY, CDR2 FYNNEI. CDR3 nucleotide sequence: TGTGCCAGCAGTCCTAGCGGGGGAATCTACGAGCAGTACTTC. Protein product: CASSPSGGIYEQYF.

J is TRBJ1-6 and V is TRBV28; 9 positions agree with TRBD1. The CDR3 is made up of 15 amino acids. Germline values: CDR1 MDHEN, CDR2 SYDVKM. The junction had 4 bases not matched to a gene; V was cut back by 5 bases and J by 5 bases. CDR3 in DNA: TGTGCCAGCAGTCCCGGGGACAGGGATAATTCACCCCTCCACTTT. It specifies CASSPGDRDNSPLHF.

The chain couples TRBV5-1 to TRBJ2-7, with a possible D match to TRBD1 (6 bases). V lost 1 base and J lost 1, with 12 bases in between. In germline, CDR1 is SGHRS, CDR2 YFSETQ. CDR3 length equals 15 residues. The DNA of the CDR3 is TGCGCCAGCAGCTTGATCGGGACATCGTCCTACGAGCAGTACTTC. This gives the protein CASSLIGTSSYEQYF.

Points on this clone: At one boundary the junction diverges from the germline segment, which might be a read error. V and J are TRBV7-9 and TRBJ1-5; possible D gene TRBD1, 5 bases. The V gene's germline CDR1 is SEHNR and CDR2 FQNEAQ (reference sequence). The CDR3 runs 15 residues. The CDR3 loop is CSSSLGEVSNQPQHF. The DNA of the CDR3 is TGTTCCAGCAGCTTGGGGGAGGTTAGCAATCAGCCCCAGCATTTT.

The rearrangement links TRBV4-1 to TRBJ1-4, with 11 bases identical to TRBD1. V shed 3 bases and J 8 bases; nucleotides not matched to a gene: 8. CDR1 is MGHRA, CDR2 YSYEKL, per germline. The CDR3 has 16 residues. The CDR3 protein is CASSHFHRDRGEKLFF. The CDR3 region has the DNA TGCGCCAGCAGCCACTTCCACCGGGACAGGGGGGAAAAACTGTTTTTT.

The rearrangement joins TRBV6-5 to TRBJ2-7; TRBD2 matches 8 bases. Germline-derived CDR1 and CDR2 are MNHEY and SVGAGI. V shed 5 bases, J shed 3 bases, and the junction held 6 bases outside the gene matches. The CDR3 length is 14 residues. CDR3 residues: CASSRGTSNYEQYF. In DNA form, the CDR3 reads TGTGCCAGCAGTAGAGGGACTAGTAACTACGAGCAGTACTTC.

This clone was counted once. The chain uses TRBV4-1 and TRBJ1-6; D is ambiguous. V was shortened by 1 base and J by 1 base, with 2 bases between the two germline ends. The CDR3 spans 14 residues. Germline assignment: CDR1 MGHRA and CDR2 YSYEKL. In DNA, the CDR3 is TGCGCCAGCAGCCAAGTATCCTATAATTCACCCCTCCACTTT. This translates into CASSQVSYNSPLHF.

The chain joins TRBV2 to TRBJ1-1, with D uncertain. Germline V gene lookup returns CDR1 SNHLY and CDR2 FYNNEI. Trimming cost V 2 bases and J 1 base, with 11 bases left between them. The CDR3 is 15 amino acids. The CDR3 DNA reads as TGTGCCAGCAGTGAAAGGAGCGGCCCGAACACTGAAGCTTTCTTT. Its protein product is CASSERSGPNTEAFF.

This clone came up once. The gene calls are TRBV27 and TRBJ2-1, with 13 nucleotides matching TRBD2. The CDR3 sequence is 15 residues long. Losses at the gene ends were 6 bases for V and 8 bases for J; bases not matched to a gene: 7. CDR1 and CDR2 (germline): MNHEY, SMNVEV (reference sequence). The CDR3 spells CASRMGLAGRDEQFF. In nucleotides, the CDR3 is TGTGCCAGCAGGATGGGACTAGCGGGAAGGGATGAGCAGTTCTTC.

This rearrangement joins TRBV30 to TRBJ2-1; 8 bases align to TRBD1. CDR1 and CDR2 from the germline V gene are GTSNPN and SVGIG (reference sequence). J lost 6 bases, V lost 3 bases, and 4 bases had no gene match. This CDR3 region has 13 residues. As DNA, the CDR3 is TGTGCCTGGAGGCTCGGGACAGGCAATGAGCAGTTCTTC. Translation: CAWRLGTGNEQFF.

The chain couples TRBV7-2 to TRBJ2-1, with D possibly TRBD2 on 6 matching bases. The germline gives CDR1 SGHTA, CDR2 FQGNSA. V lost 5 bases, J lost 3 bases, and 14 bases lay in between. The CDR3 loop spans 15 amino acids. CDR3 sequence: CASSPRWGDYNEQFF. The CDR3 nucleotides are TGTGCCAGCAGCCCAAGGTGGGGGGACTACAATGAGCAGTTCTTC.

This chain joins TRBV19 and TRBJ2-3; 8 bases line up with TRBD2. Germline lookup yields CDR1 LNHDA and CDR2 SQIVND (reference sequence). The V gene end was trimmed by 5 bases and the J gene end by 4 bases; junction bases not matched to a gene: 5. This CDR3 has 14 residues. CDR3 DNA: TGTGCCAGTAGTCCGGGACTAGTTTCAGATACGCAGTATTTT. This translates into CASSPGLVSDTQYF.

The chain carries TRBV4-2 and TRBJ1-2, with unresolved D. V lost 1 base, J lost 8 bases, and 14 bases lay in between. The CDR3 runs to 14 residues. Germline CDR1 and CDR2: LGHNA and YNFKEQ. CDR3 residues: CASSQGGIAGGYTF. The CDR3, as DNA: TGTGCCAGCAGCCAAGGTGGGATTGCGGGAGGCTACACCTTC.

The chain links TRBV9 to TRBJ1-6; TRBD1 matches 7 bases. V trimming: 3 bases; J trimming: 5 bases; junction bases outside the gene matches: 11. Looked up from germline, CDR1 is SGDLS and CDR2 is YYNGEE. CDR3 length: 17 amino acids. The CDR3 nucleotides are TGTGCCAGCAGCGCGCACCGGGACAGTCTCGATAATTCACCCCTCCACTTT. Amino acid sequence: CASSAHRDSLDNSPLHF. Variable domain in full (rest from reference TRBV9 and TRBJ1-6): DSGVTQTPKHLITATGQRVTLRCSPRSGDLSVYWYQQSLDQGLQFLIQYYNGEERAKGNILERFSAQQFPDLHSELNLSSLELGDSALYFCASSAHRDSLDNSPLHFGNGTRLTVT.

The chain joins TRBV18 to TRBJ1-4, with D maybe TRBD1 (5 bases). Trimming took 0 bases from V and 5 from J, leaving 16 bases between them. CDR1 and CDR2 from the germline V gene are KGHSH and LQKENI. There are 17 residues in the CDR3. CDR3: CASSPPNTQGRNEKLFF. The CDR3 DNA reads TGTGCCAGCTCACCACCGAACACCCAGGGAAGGAATGAAAAACTGTTTTTT.

CDR3 DNA sequence: TGTGCCAGCAGCTTAGCACTAGCGGGTTCAACGCAGTATTTT. It encodes CASSLALAGSTQYF. This chain uses TRBV7-9 with TRBJ2-3, with TRBD2 identical over 9 bases. The CDR3 length is 14 residues. Germline CDR1 SEHNR, CDR2 FQNEAQ (reference sequence). V was pared by 0 bases and J by 9 bases, with 4 bases of the junction left unmatched.

The chain couples TRBV14 to TRBJ1-1; TRBD1 matches at 7 bases. V dropped 8 bases and J dropped 0; count of bases not matched to a gene: 3. The CDR3 has 13 residues. CDR1 and CDR2 (germline): SGHDN, FVKESK. DNA for the CDR3: TGTGCCAGCGGGGGACAGCTGAACACTGAAGCTTTCTTT. Its translation: CASGGQLNTEAFF.

This rearrangement joins TRBV28 to TRBJ1-2; 10 nucleotides match TRBD1. CDR1 is MDHEN and CDR2 is SYDVKM in the germline V gene. V gave up 4 bases and J gave up 8 bases; unmatched junction bases: 4. This CDR3 region has 13 residues. The CDR3: CASSSGQGVGYTF. In DNA form, the CDR3 reads TGTGCCAGCAGTTCCGGACAGGGGGTAGGCTACACCTTC.

The chain is built from TRBV2 and TRBJ2-5; 7 bases align to TRBD1. V gave up 6 bases and J gave up 2 bases; unmatched junction bases: 9. This CDR3 region has 15 residues. Germline CDR1 reads SNHLY; CDR2 reads FYNNEI. The CDR3 spells CASRQTTGSQETQYF. The CDR3 DNA follows: TGTGCCAGCAGACAGACGACAGGGTCTCAAGAGACCCAGTACTTC.

This clone has a handful of counts. This chain uses TRBV6-1 with TRBJ1-1; D remains unclear. Trimming left V 5 bases short and J 2 bases short, with 9 bases between. Looked up from germline, CDR1 is MNHNS and CDR2 is SASEGT. The CDR3 has 13 residues. CDR3 bases: TGTGCCAGCAGTACGACAAGAAACACTGAAGCTTTCTTT. This encodes CASSTTRNTEAFF.